This T cell receptor (beta chain) originates from a study of T-cell memory formation after mild COVID-19. This clonotype was seen only a few times. CDR3 length: 14 residues. The germline V gene has CDR1 SNHLY and CDR2 FYNNEI. J was trimmed by 7 bases and V by 3 bases; bases with no gene match: 5. TCRdb reprocessed the 5' RACE reads with MiXCR, giving one entry per CDR3 protein. The sample holds under 700,000 distinct CDR3 sequences, about a fifth seen once. Sequences were obtained from PBMCs or a T cell subset sorted from them (not recorded which). The rearrangement joins TRBV2 to TRBJ2-1, with 8 bases lining up with TRBD1. The receptor was isolated from an adult woman who had mild COVID-19 (a few samples of this study predate the infection). Cell type and time point are not known. Written as DNA, the CDR3 is TGTGCCAGCAGTGAGGACAGGGTGAGGAATGAGCAGTTCTTC. The encoded protein is CASSEDRVRNEQFF.